Shown below are 18 T cell receptor beta chains from a single sample sequenced in a study of CD8 T cells in ankylosing spondylitis (dated by TCRdb to about 2017). Libraries came from 5' RACE. These reads were obtained on an Illumina HiSeq 2500. TCRdb trimmed public reads at Q25 via fastp, called clones via MiXCR and kept in-frame beta chains. Under each unique CDR3 protein, matching rows form one entry showing the most common genes and DNA. The sample table holds about 240,000 distinct CDR3 sequences, of which about 9.1% were seen once. Over 6.5% of the sample goes to the ten largest clones. The sample comprised blood, either unsorted or a sorted T cell fraction (not recorded which). These TCRs come from a male donor with ankylosing spondylitis or in good health (not recorded which).

There are many counts of this clonotype. One end of the junction varies from germline; a read error may be responsible. V gene TRBV7-7 combines with J gene TRBJ2-1, with TRBD2 matching 7 bases. The length of the CDR3 is 14 residues. Germline lookup yields CDR1 SSHAT and CDR2 FNYEAQ (reference sequence). CDR3 residues: CASSSGLEGNEQFF. The CDR3 coding sequence is TGTGCTAGCAGCTCTGGACTAGAAGGGAATGAGCAGTTCTTC.

Many counts were recorded for this clonotype. The gene calls are TRBV4-1 and TRBJ1-1, with D hard to call. Between the trimmed V and J ends, which lost 4 bases and 3 bases, there was a span of 15 bases. Germline CDR1 MGHRA, CDR2 YSYEKL. The CDR3 loop spans 15 amino acids. As DNA, the CDR3 is TGCGCCAGCAGCCTAGAGGAGGGTCTTCACACTGAAGCTTTCTTT. It is translated as CASSLEEGLHTEAFF.

J is TRBJ2-3 and V is TRBV7-2; the D gene could be TRBD1 or TRBD2 (5 bases each). The CDR3 has 11 residues. With 1 base removed from V and 11 bases from J, the gap between germline ends came to 7 bases. Germline V gene data show CDR1 as SGHTA and CDR2 as FQGNSA. CDR3 residues: CASSLGGWQYF. DNA for the CDR3: TGTGCCAGCAGCTTAGGGGGGTGGCAGTATTTT.

The chain is built from TRBV7-2 and TRBJ1-4; D may be TRBD1 (5 bases). Trimming left V 10 bases short and J 4 bases short, with 16 bases between. Per germline, CDR1 SGHTA and CDR2 FQGNSA. The CDR3 spans 14 residues. CDR3 sequence reads: CATSRQTGNEKLFF. Written as DNA, the CDR3 is TGTGCCACCTCTCGACAGACCGGTAATGAAAAACTGTTTTTT.

This clonotype was recorded a few times. The gene calls are TRBV20-1 and TRBJ2-7; D is undetermined. The V and J ends lost 3 bases and 7 bases respectively, with 19 bases between them. This CDR3 region has 14 residues. Germline loops: CDR1 DFQATT, CDR2 SNEGSKA (reference sequence). DNA of the CDR3: TGCAGTGCTAGCTTCGACAAAGACCTCCTAGAGCAGTACTTC. It codes for CSASFDKDLLEQYF.

Ten or more counts support this clonotype. This chain uses TRBV9 with TRBJ1-6; possibly TRBD1 for D (6 bases). The CDR3 has 15 residues. Trimming left V 0 bases short and J 10 bases short, with 14 bases between. Germline lookup yields CDR1 SGDLS and CDR2 YYNGEE. The CDR3 DNA follows: TGTGCCAGCAGCGTAGACCACAGGGTAGGATCACCCCTCCACTTT. Its protein is CASSVDHRVGSPLHF.

The table lists this clonotype with many counts. This chain uses TRBV9 with TRBJ1-3; D gene uncertain. Germline assignment: CDR1 SGDLS and CDR2 YYNGEE. Trimming took off 2 bases at V and 0 bases at J, with 9 bases between the two ends. CDR3 size: 15 residues. This CDR3 reads CASSVDPSSGNTIYF. CDR3 sequence (DNA): TGTGCCAGCAGCGTCGATCCCAGCTCTGGAAACACCATATATTTT.

The sample holds many counts of this clonotype. The J gene is TRBJ2-5, the V gene TRBV19; 8 bases fit TRBD1. The CDR3 is made up of 12 amino acids. Germline V gene data show CDR1 as LNHDA and CDR2 as SQIVND (reference sequence). J was trimmed by 5 bases and V by 6 bases; bases with no gene match: 2. This CDR3 reads CASRDRGETQYF. The CDR3 nucleotides read TGTGCCAGTAGAGACAGGGGTGAGACCCAGTACTTC.

This clonotype was seen at least ten times. The V gene is TRBV12-3 or TRBV12-4, the J gene TRBJ2-1, with TRBD2 matching over 8 bases. Unmatched junction bases numbered 11, after V lost 6 bases and J lost 4 bases. This CDR3 contains 16 residues. The chain's CDR3 is CASSSLGREVYNEQFF. CDR3 nucleotides: TGTGCCAGCAGCTCCCTCGGGCGGGAGGTATACAATGAGCAGTTCTTC.

This clonotype was counted many times. V is TRBV12-3 or TRBV12-4 and J is TRBJ1-5; D perhaps matches TRBD1 (5 bases). The CDR3 sequence is 13 residues long. Trimming removed 9 bases from V and 7 bases from J, with 16 bases in between. The CDR3: CASRGGSRQPQHF. The CDR3 nucleotides read TGTGCCAGTCGCGGGGGATCCCGACAGCCCCAGCATTTT.

In its sample, this clonotype was seen many times. J is TRBJ2-1 and V is TRBV6-2 or TRBV6-3; D is perhaps TRBD1 (5 bases). Germline V gene sequence: CDR1 MNHEY, CDR2 SVGEGT. Between the trimmed V and J ends, which lost 0 bases and 8 bases, there was a span of 14 bases. The CDR3 runs to 15 residues. CDR3 sequence: CASSYSDQGVYEQFF. The CDR3 nucleotides read TGTGCCAGCAGTTACTCGGACCAGGGTGTCTATGAGCAGTTCTTC.

This chain links TRBV20-1 with TRBJ2-1, with TRBD2 as a possible D gene (5 bases). The germline gives CDR1 DFQATT, CDR2 SNEGSKA (reference sequence). The CDR3 has 15 residues. The germline V and J ends were trimmed by 6 bases and 6 bases, with 21 bases remaining between them. Written as DNA, the CDR3 is TGCAGTGCCCCCAGAGGTGGGCCTGAGGGCAATGAGCAGTTCTTC. Protein product: CSAPRGGPEGNEQFF.

The sample holds a few counts of this clonotype. The CDR3, as DNA: TGCAGTGCTAACGGGAGTCCTCAGGAGACCCAGTACTTC. It translates to CSANGSPQETQYF. The chain joins TRBV20-1 to TRBJ2-5; D perhaps matches TRBD2 (6 bases). From germline, CDR1 is DFQATT and CDR2 SNEGSKA (reference sequence). The CDR3 runs to 13 residues. V lost 4 bases to trimming and J lost 5 bases, with 14 bases between them.

Concerning this clonotype itself: This may stem from a read error, because a much larger clone lies one nucleotide away. V is TRBV20-1 and J is TRBJ2-7, with D possibly TRBD1 on 5 matching bases. Trimming pared 6 bases from V and 4 bases from J, leaving 10 bases between. Germline CDR1 reads DFQATT; CDR2 reads SNEGSKA (reference sequence). The CDR3 contains 11 residues. CDR3: CSACREYEQYF. The CDR3 DNA reads TGCAGTGCGTGCAGGGAATACGAGCAGTACTTC.

This chain connects TRBV20-1 to TRBJ2-2, with D unclear. This CDR3 region has 11 residues. V gave up 1 base and J gave up 5 bases, with 2 bases separating them. In germline, CDR1 is DFQATT, CDR2 SNEGSKA (reference sequence). This chain's CDR3 is CSARVTGELFF. The DNA of the CDR3 is TGCAGTGCTAGAGTAACCGGGGAGCTGTTTTTT.

Ten or more counts support this clonotype. The rearrangement uses TRBV6-5 and TRBJ2-2; 9 positions agree with TRBD2. Unmatched junction bases numbered 7, after V lost 2 bases and J lost 6 bases. The CDR3 spans 16 residues. CDR1 is MNHEY, CDR2 SVGAGI, per germline. CDR3 sequence: CASSYELAGKAGELFF. CDR3 DNA: TGTGCCAGCAGTTACGAGCTAGCGGGAAAGGCCGGGGAGCTGTTTTTT.

The chain has TRBV5-1 and TRBJ2-1, with a possible D match to TRBD2 (5 bases). Germline-derived CDR1 and CDR2 are SGHRS and YFSETQ. The CDR3 is made up of 12 amino acids. V was clipped by 5 bases and J by 8 bases, with 11 bases between them. CDR3 nucleotides: TGCGCCAGCAGACGGGAAATCCATGAGCAGTTCTTC. Its protein product is CASRREIHEQFF. Based on the CDR3 plus reference TRBV5-1 and TRBJ2-1, the full variable domain is KAGVTQTPRYLIKTRGQQVTLSCSPISGHRSVSWYQQTPGQGLQFLFEYFSETQRNKGNFPGRFSGRQFSNSRSEMNVSTLELGDSALYLCASRREIHEQFFGPGTRLTVL.

The table lists this clonotype with many counts. V and J are TRBV4-3 and TRBJ2-7, with 10 bases matching TRBD2. The ends lost 1 base at V and 3 bases at J; junction bases unmatched: 6. The CDR3 loop spans 16 amino acids. Germline CDR1 reads LGHNA; CDR2 reads YSLEER. This CDR3 is CASSQAQRGGNYEQYF. The CDR3 region has the DNA TGCGCCAGCAGCCAAGCCCAGCGGGGGGGAAACTACGAGCAGTACTTC.